This is a list of T cell receptor beta chains from one sample in a study of early stage breast cancer tumors. The table came from immunoSEQ multiplex PCR; TCRdb's copy has only in-frame clones and leaves some out. The data contain 25,000 to 30,000 clones, roughly three fifths of them seen just once; the ten biggest clones take up more than 7%. Sequences were obtained from breast tumor tissue. These receptors were obtained from a person aged 45 to 60 with breast cancer. Each CDR3 is given with its conserved first and last residue. D genes are given only for firm matches. A row's size may be missing; if present it is once, few, many or a size class.

clone size,D gene,V gene,J gene,CDR3 DNA,CDR3 protein
-,-,TRBV5-6,TRBJ2-2,TGTGCCAGCAGCTACACCGGGGAGCTGTTTTTT,CASSYTGELFF
-,TRBD1,TRBV6-1,TRBJ2-5,TGTGCCAGCAGTGAAGCCGGGACAGGGACGGAGACCCAGTACTTC,CASSEAGTGTETQYF
-,-,TRBV5-1,TRBJ2-7,TGCGCCAGCAGCCCGACTCTCCGGCCCTACGAGCAGTACTTC,CASSPTLRPYEQYF
-,-,TRBV29-1,TRBJ2-2,TGCAGCGTCTCCGGGACACAGGGTACCGGGGAGCTGTTTTTT,CSVSGTQGTGELFF
-,TRBD2,TRBV19,TRBJ2-7,TGTGCCAGTAGTATAGGTACTAGCGGGTACCTCTACGAGCAGTACTTC,CASSIGTSGYLYEQYF
few,-,TRBV11-2,TRBJ2-7,TGTGCCAGCAGCTTATACAGAGAATCCTACGAGCAGTACTTC,CASSLYRESYEQYF
-,-,TRBV5-1,TRBJ2-3,TGCGCCAGCAGCTTGTACCCCGCGGGAGATACGCAGTATTTT,CASSLYPAGDTQYF
-,-,TRBV15,TRBJ2-6,TGTGCCACCAGCAGAGCCTCAGACTCTGGGGCCAACGTCCTGACTTTC,CATSRASDSGANVLTF
few,TRBD2,TRBV4-2,TRBJ2-1,TGTGCCAGCAGCCACGATACTAGCGGTGAAGGAGGCTACAATGAGCAGTTCTTC,CASSHDTSGEGGYNEQFF
-,-,TRBV19,TRBJ1-4,TGTGCCAGCAAGTCGCAGGGTACTGCTAATGAAAAACTGTTTTTT,CASKSQGTANEKLFF
-,-,TRBV18,TRBJ2-1,TGTGCCAGCTCACCAGGAGACCAGGGTTACAATGAGCAGTTCTTC,CASSPGDQGYNEQFF
-,-,TRBV9,TRBJ2-3,TGTGCCAGCAGCTTCCGACTAAATCTAGAGTCAGATACGCAGTATTTT,CASSFRLNLESDTQYF
-,TRBD2,TRBV7-9,TRBJ2-3,TGTGCCAGCAGCCATTCTCAAGCGGGAGTTCTCGGCACAGATACGCAGTATTTT,CASSHSQAGVLGTDTQYF
-,TRBD1,TRBV11-2,TRBJ1-1,TGTGCCAGCAGCCGTGACAGGGGAAACACTGAAGCTTTCTTT,CASSRDRGNTEAFF
-,-,TRBV7-3,TRBJ2-3,TGTGCCAGCAGCCAGGGGGTGTTTGGCGGGAGAGTGGATACGCAGTATTTT,CASSQGVFGGRVDTQYF